Sequencing of this TCR beta chain was carried out in a study of T cells in Graves' hyperthyroidism and ophthalmopathy (dated by TCRdb to between 2018 and 2020). Study-wide context: Peripheral blood was collected at initial diagnosis, before any treatment. To identify distinguishing TCR V-J signatures, a discovery cohort of about a hundred patients was used, comprising roughly 45 with Graves' ophthalmopathy and under 60 with stable Graves' hyperthyroidism. An independent validation cohort of under 20 hyperthyroidism patients and 17 patients who later progressed to ophthalmopathy tested prospective prediction of ophthalmopathy. The 85 to 100 discovery patients were divided at random into training and test sets in a 7:3 ratio. The study also compared thyroid tissue and blood T-cell repertoires from about six Graves' hyperthyroidism patients. After sampling, hyperthyroidism patients received methimazole starting at 30 mg daily, and ophthalmopathy patients received high-dose intravenous methylprednisolone. According to the paper, TCR Vbeta CDR3 sequencing was carried out on over 130 peripheral blood samples, which came from 40 to 45 ophthalmopathy, roughly 75 hyperthyroidism and about 17 progressor patients.

General conclusions and limits of the study: In validation, the model predicted progression to ophthalmopathy a median of about 5.9 months before onset, with approximately 70% sensitivity and 72.22% specificity. No statistical method was used to set the sample size in advance, and investigators knew the group allocation. In cross-validation, a model built on a 13 V-J signature told ophthalmopathy apart from stable hyperthyroidism with over 85% sensitivity and about 81% specificity, and in testing the same model reached 80%/75%. Most expanded thyroid clonotypes (frequency above 0.001) were also found in blood, which suggests that blood repertoires may mirror thyroid immune responses.

TCR beta CDR3 regions were amplified from RNA transcripts. The first round of RT-PCR for the TCR CDR3 was performed with the HTBI primer set and the Qiagen OneStep RT-PCR kit. The libraries were constructed in a second round of multiplex PCR and then size-selected and purified. Libraries were sequenced paired-end with 100 bp reads on an Illumina HiSeq2000. Turning to the authors' computational methods: SOAPnuke was used to process the raw data, throwing out any read that contained adapters or uncalled bases, had a mean Phred below 15, or lacked an exact constant-primer or identifier match. High-quality paired reads were merged using COPE v1.2.5, and each unique nucleotide sequence was defined as a clonotype. MiTCR v1.1 was used to align the clonotypes against IMGT TRBV, TRBD and TRBJ reference segments. Only V-J combinations with frequency above 0.0001, covering 99.2% of repertoires, were analysed. A TCS score was defined as the ratio between F50 (clonal expansion) and ExV (chaos), using BLOSUM62-based TCRdist between CDR3 peptides within each V-J. Welch's t-statistics and random forest reduced roughly 530 V-J features to 10 to 15, which were used in a naive Bayes classifier (R e1071). TCRdb ran its own pipeline on the public reads, namely fastp trimming at Q25 and MiXCR clone calling, and kept in-frame beta chains. Rows with one shared CDR3 protein collapse into an entry with the most common genes and DNA. The V and J calls here are based on TCRdb, not the publication. In this sample the table shows about 270,000 distinct CDR3 sequences, more than 20% of which occur a single time. Together, the top ten hold 35% to 40% of the sample.

This clonotype has more than one count but fewer than ten. Its cognate antigen has yet to be identified. Base qualities are missing; no much larger clone stands one base away. Moderately to severely active disease, a Clinical Activity Score of at least 3, a NOSPECS grade of at least 4, and a duration under 3 months were present in ophthalmopathy patients. Any patient with an uncontrolled infection, another autoimmune disease, pregnancy or lactation was excluded. Diagnoses were based on clinical symptoms, serum thyroxine and TRAb, thyroid ultrasound and orbital computed tomography. PBMCs were isolated from more than 9 ml of fresh peripheral blood by Ficoll-Paque density gradient centrifugation. Total RNA was extracted with Trizol reagent, and quality was checked on an Agilent 2100 Bioanalyzer. CDR1 and CDR2, looked up from the germline V gene, are SGDLS and YYNGEE. Here V drops 4 bases and J drops 0 bases, and the junction holds 6 bases not matched to any gene. Reading from cysteine to phenylalanine, the CDR3 counts 15 amino acids. CDR3 DNA only is kept here, 45 bases in frame from base 1.

The chain was built from TRBV9 and TRBJ2-7, with 8 middle bases fitting TRBD2. The source of this sequence is a woman aged 40 to 50 with Graves' ophthalmopathy. Source material: blood. CDR3 reads: CASSPPGGASYEQYF. The nucleotides read TGTGCCAGCAGCCCCCCCGGGGGGGCCTCCTACGAGCAGTACTTC.